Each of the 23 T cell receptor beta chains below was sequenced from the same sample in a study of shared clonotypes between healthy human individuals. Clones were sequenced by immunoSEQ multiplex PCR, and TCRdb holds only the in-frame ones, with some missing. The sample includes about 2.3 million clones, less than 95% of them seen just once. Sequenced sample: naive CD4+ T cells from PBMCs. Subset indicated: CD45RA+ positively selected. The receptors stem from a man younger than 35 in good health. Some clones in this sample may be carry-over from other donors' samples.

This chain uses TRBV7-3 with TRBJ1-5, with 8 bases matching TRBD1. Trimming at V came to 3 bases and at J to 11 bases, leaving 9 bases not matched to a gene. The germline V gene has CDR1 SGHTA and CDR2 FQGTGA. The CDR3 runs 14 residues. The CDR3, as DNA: TGTGCCAGCAGCTTCCTTGGACAGGGACAATCCCAGCATTTT. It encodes CASSFLGQGQSQHF.

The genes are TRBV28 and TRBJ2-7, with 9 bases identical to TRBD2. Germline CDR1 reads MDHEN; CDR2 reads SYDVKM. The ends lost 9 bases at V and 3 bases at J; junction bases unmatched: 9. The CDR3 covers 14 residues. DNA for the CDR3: TGTGCCAGTGTCAATAGCGGGAGAAACTACGAGCAGTACTTC. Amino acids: CASVNSGRNYEQYF.

CDR3 residues: CASSQDYAGSQPQHF. The CDR3 nucleotides read TGTGCCAGCAGCCAAGATTATGCAGGGTCCCAGCCCCAGCATTTT. V usage is TRBV4-2 and J usage is TRBJ1-5; possibly TRBD1 for D (5 bases). The V end was cut by 0 bases, the J end by 7 bases, with 13 bases between. Per germline, CDR1 LGHNA and CDR2 YNFKEQ. This CDR3 region has 15 residues.

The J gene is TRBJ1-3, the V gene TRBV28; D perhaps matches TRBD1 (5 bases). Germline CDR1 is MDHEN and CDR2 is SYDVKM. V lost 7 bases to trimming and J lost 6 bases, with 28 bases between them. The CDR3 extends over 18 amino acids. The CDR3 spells CASTILGGGVEFQNTIYF. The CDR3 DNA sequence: TGTGCCAGCACAATCCTGGGTGGGGGAGTTGAATTTCAAAACACCATATATTTT.

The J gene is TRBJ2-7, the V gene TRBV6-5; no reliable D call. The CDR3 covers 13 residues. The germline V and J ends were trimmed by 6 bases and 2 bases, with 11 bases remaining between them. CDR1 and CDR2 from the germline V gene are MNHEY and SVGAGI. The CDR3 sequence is CASRAWNTYEQYF. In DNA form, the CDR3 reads TGTGCCAGCAGGGCCTGGAACACCTACGAGCAGTACTTC.

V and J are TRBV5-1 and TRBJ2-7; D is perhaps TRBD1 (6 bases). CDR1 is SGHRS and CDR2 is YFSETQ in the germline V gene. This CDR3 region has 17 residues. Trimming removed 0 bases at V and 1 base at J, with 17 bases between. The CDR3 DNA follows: TGCGCCAGCAGCTTGGGCGGTACAGGGATTTCTTCCTACGAGCAGTACTTC. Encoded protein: CASSLGGTGISSYEQYF.

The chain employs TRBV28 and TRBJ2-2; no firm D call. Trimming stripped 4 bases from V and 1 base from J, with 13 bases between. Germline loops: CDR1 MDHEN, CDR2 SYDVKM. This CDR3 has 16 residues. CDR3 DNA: TGTGCCAGCAGTTCGGGCACTTCCAAGAACACCGGGGAGCTGTTTTTT. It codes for CASSSGTSKNTGELFF.

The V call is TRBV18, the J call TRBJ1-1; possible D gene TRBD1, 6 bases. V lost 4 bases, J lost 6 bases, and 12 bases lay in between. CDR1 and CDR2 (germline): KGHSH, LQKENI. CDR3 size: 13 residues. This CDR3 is CASSQDSGAEAFF. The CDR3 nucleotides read TGTGCCAGCTCACAGGACAGCGGGGCTGAAGCTTTCTTT. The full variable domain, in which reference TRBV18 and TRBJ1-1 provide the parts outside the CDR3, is NAGVMQNPRHLVRRRGQEARLRCSPMKGHSHVYWYRQLPEEGLKFMVYLQKENIIDESGMPKERFSAEFPKEGPSILRIQQVVRGDSAAYFCASSQDSGAEAFFGQGTRLTVV.

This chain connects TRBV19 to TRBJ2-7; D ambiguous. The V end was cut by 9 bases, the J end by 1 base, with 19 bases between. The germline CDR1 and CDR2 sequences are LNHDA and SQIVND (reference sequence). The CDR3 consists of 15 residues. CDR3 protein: CASREVVSWSYEQYF. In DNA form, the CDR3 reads TGTGCCAGCCGAGAGGTGGTTAGCTGGTCCTACGAGCAGTACTTC.

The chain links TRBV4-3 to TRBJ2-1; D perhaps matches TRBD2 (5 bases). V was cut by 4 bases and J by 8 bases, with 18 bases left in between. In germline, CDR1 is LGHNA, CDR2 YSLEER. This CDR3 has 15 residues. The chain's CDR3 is CASSRMTGSIHEQFF. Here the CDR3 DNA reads TGCGCCAGCAGCCGGATGACGGGATCGATACATGAGCAGTTCTTC.

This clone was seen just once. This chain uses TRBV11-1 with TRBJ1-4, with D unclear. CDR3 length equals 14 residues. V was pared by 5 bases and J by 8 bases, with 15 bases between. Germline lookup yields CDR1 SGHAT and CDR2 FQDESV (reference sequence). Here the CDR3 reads CASSPRWGSEKLFF. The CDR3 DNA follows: TGTGCCAGCAGCCCCCGATGGGGATCCGAAAAACTGTTTTTT.

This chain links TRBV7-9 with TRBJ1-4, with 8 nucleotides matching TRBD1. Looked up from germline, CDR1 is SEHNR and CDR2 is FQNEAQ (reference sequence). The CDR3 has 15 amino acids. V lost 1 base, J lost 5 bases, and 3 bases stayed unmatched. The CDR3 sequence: CASSLVGQANEKLFF. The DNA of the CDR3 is TGTGCCAGCAGCTTAGTGGGACAGGCAAATGAAAAACTGTTTTTT.

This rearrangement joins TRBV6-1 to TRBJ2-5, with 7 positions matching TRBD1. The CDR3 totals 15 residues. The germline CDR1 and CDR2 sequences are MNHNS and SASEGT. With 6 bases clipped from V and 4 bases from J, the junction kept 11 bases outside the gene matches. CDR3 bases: TGTGCCAGCAGAACTTTACAGGGGTTTCGAGAGACCCAGTACTTC. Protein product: CASRTLQGFRETQYF.

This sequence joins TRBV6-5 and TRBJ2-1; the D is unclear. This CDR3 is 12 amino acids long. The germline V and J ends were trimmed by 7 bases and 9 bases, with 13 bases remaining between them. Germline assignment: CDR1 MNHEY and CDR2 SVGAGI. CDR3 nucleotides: TGTGCCAGCAAAAAGAGTTCGGGTGAGCAGTTCTTC. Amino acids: CASKKSSGEQFF.

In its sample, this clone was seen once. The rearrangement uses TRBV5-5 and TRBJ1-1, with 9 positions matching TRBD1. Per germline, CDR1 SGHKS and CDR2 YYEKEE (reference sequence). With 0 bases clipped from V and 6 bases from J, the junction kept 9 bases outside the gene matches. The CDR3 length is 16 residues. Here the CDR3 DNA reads TGTGCCAGCAGCTTGGGGAGTGGGGGACAGGGTGCTGAAGCTTTCTTT. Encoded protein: CASSLGSGGQGAEAFF.

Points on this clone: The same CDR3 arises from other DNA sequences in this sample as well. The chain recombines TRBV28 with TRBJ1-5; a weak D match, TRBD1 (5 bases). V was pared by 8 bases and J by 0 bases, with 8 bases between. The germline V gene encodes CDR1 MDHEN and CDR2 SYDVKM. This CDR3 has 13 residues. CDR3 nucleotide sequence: TGTGCCAGCTCGGGGGATAGCAATCAGCCCCAGCATTTT. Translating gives CASSGDSNQPQHF.

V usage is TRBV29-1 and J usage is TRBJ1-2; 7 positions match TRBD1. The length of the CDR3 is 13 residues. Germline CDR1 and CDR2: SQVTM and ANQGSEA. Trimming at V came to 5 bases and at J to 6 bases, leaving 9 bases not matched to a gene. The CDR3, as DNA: TGCAGCGTTCTTTCCCGACAGGGTGATGGCTACACCTTC. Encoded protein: CSVLSRQGDGYTF.

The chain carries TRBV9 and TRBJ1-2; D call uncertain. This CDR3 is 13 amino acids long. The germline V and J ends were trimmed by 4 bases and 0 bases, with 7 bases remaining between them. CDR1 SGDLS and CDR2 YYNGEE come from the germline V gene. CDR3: CASSPPPNYGYTF. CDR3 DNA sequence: TGTGCCAGCAGCCCCCCACCTAACTATGGCTACACCTTC.

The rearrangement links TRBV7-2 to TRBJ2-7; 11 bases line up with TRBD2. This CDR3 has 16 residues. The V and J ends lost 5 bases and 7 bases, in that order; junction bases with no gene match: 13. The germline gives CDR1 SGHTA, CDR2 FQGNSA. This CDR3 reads CASSANLLAGVGEQYF. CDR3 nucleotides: TGTGCCAGCAGCGCAAACCTACTAGCGGGAGTGGGGGAGCAGTACTTC.

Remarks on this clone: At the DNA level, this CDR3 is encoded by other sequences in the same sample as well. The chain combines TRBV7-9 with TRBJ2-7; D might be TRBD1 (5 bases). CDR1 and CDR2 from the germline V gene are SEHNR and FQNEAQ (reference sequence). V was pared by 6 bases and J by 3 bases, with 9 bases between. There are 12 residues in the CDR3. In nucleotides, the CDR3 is TGTGCCAGCAGGGATGACAGCTACGAGCAGTACTTC. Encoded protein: CASRDDSYEQYF.

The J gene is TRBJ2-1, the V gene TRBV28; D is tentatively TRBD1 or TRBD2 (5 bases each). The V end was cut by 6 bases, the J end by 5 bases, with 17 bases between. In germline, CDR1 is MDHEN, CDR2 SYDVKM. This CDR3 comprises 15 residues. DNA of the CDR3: TGTGCCAGCAGCCCCGGGGCTAAAGGAAACAATGAGCAGTTCTTC. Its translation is CASSPGAKGNNEQFF. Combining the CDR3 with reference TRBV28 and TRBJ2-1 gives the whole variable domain DVKVTQSSRYLVKRTGEKVFLECVQDMDHENMFWYRQDPGLGLRLIYFSYDVKMKEKGDIPEGYSVSREKKERFSLILESASTNQTSMYLCASSPGAKGNNEQFFGPGTRLTVL.

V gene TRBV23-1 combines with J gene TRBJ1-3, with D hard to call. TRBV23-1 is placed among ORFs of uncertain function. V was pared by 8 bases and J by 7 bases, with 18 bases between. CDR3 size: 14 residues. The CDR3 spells CASRITTRGNTIYF. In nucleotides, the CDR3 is TGCGCCAGCCGAATTACCACTCGAGGGAACACCATATATTTT.

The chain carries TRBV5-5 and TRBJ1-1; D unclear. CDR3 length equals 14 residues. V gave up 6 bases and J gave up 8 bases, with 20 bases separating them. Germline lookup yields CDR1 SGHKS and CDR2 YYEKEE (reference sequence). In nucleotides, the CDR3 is TGTGCCAGCACCTTAAGGGTGGGTATGGCGGAAGCTTTCTTT. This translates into CASTLRVGMAEAFF. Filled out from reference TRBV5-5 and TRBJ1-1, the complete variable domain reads DAGVTQSPTHLIKTRGQQVTLRCSPISGHKSVSWYQQVLGQGPQFIFQYYEKEERGRGNFPDRFSARQFPNYSSELNVNALLLGDSALYLCASTLRVGMAEAFFGQGTRLTVV.